This T cell receptor beta chain was recorded in a study of blood T cell repertoires in COVID-19. The wider study: Material from acute and convalescent COVID-19 was sourced from the United States, Italy and Spain.

The germline V gene has CDR1 SGHTA and CDR2 FQGNSA. The CDR3 totals 15 residues. V dropped 6 bases and J dropped 7 bases, with 19 bases sitting between them. Per the original data handling: Reference gene primer amplification gave nucleated cell count estimates. The assay was immunoSEQ multiplex PCR, and TCRdb's table has in-frame clones only and misses some. The V and J calls and the clone size are those of that table, but D and trimming were determined from the DNA. The sample gives 55,000 to 80,000 clones, approximately 86% of which show up once; roughly an eighth is in the top ten. This chain connects TRBV7-2 to TRBJ2-1; tentatively, D is TRBD2 (5 bases). The sample taken for sequencing was peripheral blood. The TCR sequence derives from a human donor in a cohort sampled during active COVID-19. DNA for the CDR3: TGTGCCAGCAGGCTAGACGGGGTGGACCTAAATGAGCAGTTCTTC. This encodes CASRLDGVDLNEQFF.